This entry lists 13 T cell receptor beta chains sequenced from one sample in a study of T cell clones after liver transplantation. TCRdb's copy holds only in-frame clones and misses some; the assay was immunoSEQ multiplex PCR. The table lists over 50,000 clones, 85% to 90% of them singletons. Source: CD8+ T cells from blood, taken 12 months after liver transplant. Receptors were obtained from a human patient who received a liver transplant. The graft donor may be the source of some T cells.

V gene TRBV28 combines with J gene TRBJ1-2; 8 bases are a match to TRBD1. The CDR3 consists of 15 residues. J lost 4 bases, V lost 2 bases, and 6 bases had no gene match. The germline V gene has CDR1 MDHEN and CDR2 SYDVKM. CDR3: CASSLAGQGTYGYTF. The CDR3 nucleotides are TGTGCCAGCAGTTTAGCCGGACAGGGTACCTATGGCTACACCTTC.

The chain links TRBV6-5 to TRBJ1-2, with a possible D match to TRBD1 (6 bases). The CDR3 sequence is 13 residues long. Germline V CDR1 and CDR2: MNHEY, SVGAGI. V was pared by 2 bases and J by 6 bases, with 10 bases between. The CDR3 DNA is TGTGCCAGCAGTTACCACTACAGGGATGGCTACACCTTC. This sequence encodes CASSYHYRDGYTF.

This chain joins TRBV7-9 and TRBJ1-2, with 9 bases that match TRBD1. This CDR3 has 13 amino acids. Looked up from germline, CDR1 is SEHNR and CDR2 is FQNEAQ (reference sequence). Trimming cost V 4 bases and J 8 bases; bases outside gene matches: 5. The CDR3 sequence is CASSWTGEDGYTF. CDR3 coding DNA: TGTGCCAGCAGCTGGACAGGGGAGGACGGCTACACCTTC.

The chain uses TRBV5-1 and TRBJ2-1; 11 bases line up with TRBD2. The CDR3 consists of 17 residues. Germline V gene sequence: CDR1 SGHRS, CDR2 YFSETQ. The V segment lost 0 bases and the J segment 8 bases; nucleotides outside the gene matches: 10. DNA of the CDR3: TGCGCCAGCAGCTTGGCCGGTGGACTAGCGGGTCTATATGAGCAGTTCTTC. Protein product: CASSLAGGLAGLYEQFF.

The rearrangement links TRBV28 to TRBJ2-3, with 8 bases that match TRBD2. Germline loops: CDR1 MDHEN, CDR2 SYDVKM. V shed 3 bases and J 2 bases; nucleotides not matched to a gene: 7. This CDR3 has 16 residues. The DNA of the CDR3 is TGTGCCAGCAGTTTCAAAGCGGGGGAGCCCACAGATACGCAGTATTTT. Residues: CASSFKAGEPTDTQYF.

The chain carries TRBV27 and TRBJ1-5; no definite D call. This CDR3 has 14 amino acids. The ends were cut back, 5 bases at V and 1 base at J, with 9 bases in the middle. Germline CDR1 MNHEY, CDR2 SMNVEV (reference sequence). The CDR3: CASSLIGSNQPQHF. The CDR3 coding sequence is TGTGCCAGCAGTCTTATCGGGAGCAATCAGCCCCAGCATTTT.

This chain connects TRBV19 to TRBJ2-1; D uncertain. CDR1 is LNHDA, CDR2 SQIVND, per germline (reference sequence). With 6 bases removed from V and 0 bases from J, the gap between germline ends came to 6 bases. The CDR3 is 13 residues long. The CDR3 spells CASSFSSYNEQFF. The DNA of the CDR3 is TGTGCCAGTAGCTTTAGCTCCTACAATGAGCAGTTCTTC.

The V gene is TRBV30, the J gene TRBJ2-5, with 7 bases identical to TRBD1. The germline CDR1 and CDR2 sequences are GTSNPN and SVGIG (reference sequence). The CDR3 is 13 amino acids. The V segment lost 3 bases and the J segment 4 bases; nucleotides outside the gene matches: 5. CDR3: CAWSTGTAETQYF. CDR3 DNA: TGTGCCTGGAGCACGGGGACAGCAGAGACCCAGTACTTC.

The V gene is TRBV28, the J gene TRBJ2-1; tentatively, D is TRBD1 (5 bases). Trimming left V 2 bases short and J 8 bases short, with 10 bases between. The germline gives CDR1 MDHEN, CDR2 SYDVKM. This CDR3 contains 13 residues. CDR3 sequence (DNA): TGTGCCAGCAGTTTAACAGGATGGGATGAGCAGTTCTTC. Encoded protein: CASSLTGWDEQFF.

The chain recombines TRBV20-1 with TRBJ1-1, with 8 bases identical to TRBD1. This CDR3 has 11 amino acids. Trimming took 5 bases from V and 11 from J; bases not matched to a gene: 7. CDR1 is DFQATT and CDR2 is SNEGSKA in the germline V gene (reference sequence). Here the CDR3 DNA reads TGCAGTGCTCACCAGGGGGCTCATGCTTTCTTT. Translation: CSAHQGAHAFF.

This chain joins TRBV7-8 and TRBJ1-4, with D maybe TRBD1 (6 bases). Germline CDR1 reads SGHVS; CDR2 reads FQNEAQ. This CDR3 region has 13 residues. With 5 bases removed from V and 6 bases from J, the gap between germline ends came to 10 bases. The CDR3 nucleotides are TGTGCCAGCAGCAGGGACATGGATGAAAAACTGTTTTTT. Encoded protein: CASSRDMDEKLFF.

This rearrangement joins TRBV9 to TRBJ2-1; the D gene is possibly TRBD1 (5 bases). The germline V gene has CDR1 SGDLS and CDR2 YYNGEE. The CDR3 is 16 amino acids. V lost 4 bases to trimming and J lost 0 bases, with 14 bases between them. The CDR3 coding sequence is TGTGCCAGCAGCATTGCTAGGGGCGGCTCCTACAATGAGCAGTTCTTC. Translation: CASSIARGGSYNEQFF.

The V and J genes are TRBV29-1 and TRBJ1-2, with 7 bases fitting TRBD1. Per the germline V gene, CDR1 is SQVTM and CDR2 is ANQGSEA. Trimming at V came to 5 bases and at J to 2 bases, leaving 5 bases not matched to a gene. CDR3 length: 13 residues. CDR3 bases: TGCAGCGTTAGGGACAGACTAAACTATGGCTACACCTTC. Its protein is CSVRDRLNYGYTF.